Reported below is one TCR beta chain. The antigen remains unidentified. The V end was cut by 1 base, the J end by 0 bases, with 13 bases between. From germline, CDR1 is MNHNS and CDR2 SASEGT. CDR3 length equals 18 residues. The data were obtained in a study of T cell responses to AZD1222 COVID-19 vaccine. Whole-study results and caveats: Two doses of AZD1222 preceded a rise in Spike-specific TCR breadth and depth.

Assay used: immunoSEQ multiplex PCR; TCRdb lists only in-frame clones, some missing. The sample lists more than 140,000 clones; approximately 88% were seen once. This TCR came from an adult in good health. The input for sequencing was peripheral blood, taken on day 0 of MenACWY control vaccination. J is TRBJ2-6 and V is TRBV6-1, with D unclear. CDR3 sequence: CASSEVAVISSGANVLTF. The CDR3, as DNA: TGTGCCAGCAGTGAAGTCGCGGTGATAAGCTCTGGGGCCAACGTCCTGACTTTC.